This T cell receptor beta chain was recovered during a study of shared clonotypes between healthy human individuals. General observations from the study: Memory subsets had estimated richness that was generally smaller than that of naive subsets. Sampling covered nothing but blood. Tissue TCR repertoires likely differ from those found in blood.

The germline V gene encodes CDR1 LNHDA and CDR2 SQIVND (reference sequence). The CDR3 runs to 15 residues. The V and J ends lost 5 bases and 4 bases, in that order; junction bases with no gene match: 7. Original analysis: ImmunoSEQ gave junction-only sequences without quality scores, so filtering differed. Profiling relied on immunoSEQ multiplex PCR, and the TCRdb table lists in-frame clones only, not all of them. Clone size and V and J calls were adopted from that table, with D and trimming inferred from the DNA. The sample yields around 2,000,000 clones, 90% to 95% seen once. On this clone: Antigen unknown.

The sample taken for sequencing was naive CD4+ T cells sorted from blood. Subset in this sample: CD45RA+ positively selected. The rearrangement joins TRBV19 to TRBJ2-5; 10 nucleotides match TRBD1. The sequence was collected from a young man in good health. CDR3 nucleotide sequence: TGTGCCAGTAGTCCGGGGACAGGGGTCCCAGAGACCCAGTACTTC. As protein: CASSPGTGVPETQYF.